The clone carrying this T cell receptor beta chain was observed a handful of times. V was shortened by 1 base and J by 5 bases, with 14 bases between the two germline ends. The CDR3 loop spans 14 amino acids. Looked up from germline, CDR1 is GTSNPN and CDR2 is SVGIG (reference sequence). The repertoire was sequenced with immunoSEQ multiplex PCR; TCRdb's copy has only in-frame clones and lacks some. The sample gives about 110,000 clones, less than 85% of which show up once; about 2% is in the top ten. The sample comes from a study of blood T cell repertoires in COVID-19. The sequence derives from a woman between 35 and 50 years old with acute or convalescent COVID-19. The specimen was peripheral blood. The rearrangement joins TRBV30 to TRBJ2-5; D perhaps matches TRBD1 (5 bases). The DNA of the CDR3 is TGTGCCTGGAGTGGGGGCAGGGCCGTCGAGACCCAGTACTTC. Protein product: CAWSGGRAVETQYF.